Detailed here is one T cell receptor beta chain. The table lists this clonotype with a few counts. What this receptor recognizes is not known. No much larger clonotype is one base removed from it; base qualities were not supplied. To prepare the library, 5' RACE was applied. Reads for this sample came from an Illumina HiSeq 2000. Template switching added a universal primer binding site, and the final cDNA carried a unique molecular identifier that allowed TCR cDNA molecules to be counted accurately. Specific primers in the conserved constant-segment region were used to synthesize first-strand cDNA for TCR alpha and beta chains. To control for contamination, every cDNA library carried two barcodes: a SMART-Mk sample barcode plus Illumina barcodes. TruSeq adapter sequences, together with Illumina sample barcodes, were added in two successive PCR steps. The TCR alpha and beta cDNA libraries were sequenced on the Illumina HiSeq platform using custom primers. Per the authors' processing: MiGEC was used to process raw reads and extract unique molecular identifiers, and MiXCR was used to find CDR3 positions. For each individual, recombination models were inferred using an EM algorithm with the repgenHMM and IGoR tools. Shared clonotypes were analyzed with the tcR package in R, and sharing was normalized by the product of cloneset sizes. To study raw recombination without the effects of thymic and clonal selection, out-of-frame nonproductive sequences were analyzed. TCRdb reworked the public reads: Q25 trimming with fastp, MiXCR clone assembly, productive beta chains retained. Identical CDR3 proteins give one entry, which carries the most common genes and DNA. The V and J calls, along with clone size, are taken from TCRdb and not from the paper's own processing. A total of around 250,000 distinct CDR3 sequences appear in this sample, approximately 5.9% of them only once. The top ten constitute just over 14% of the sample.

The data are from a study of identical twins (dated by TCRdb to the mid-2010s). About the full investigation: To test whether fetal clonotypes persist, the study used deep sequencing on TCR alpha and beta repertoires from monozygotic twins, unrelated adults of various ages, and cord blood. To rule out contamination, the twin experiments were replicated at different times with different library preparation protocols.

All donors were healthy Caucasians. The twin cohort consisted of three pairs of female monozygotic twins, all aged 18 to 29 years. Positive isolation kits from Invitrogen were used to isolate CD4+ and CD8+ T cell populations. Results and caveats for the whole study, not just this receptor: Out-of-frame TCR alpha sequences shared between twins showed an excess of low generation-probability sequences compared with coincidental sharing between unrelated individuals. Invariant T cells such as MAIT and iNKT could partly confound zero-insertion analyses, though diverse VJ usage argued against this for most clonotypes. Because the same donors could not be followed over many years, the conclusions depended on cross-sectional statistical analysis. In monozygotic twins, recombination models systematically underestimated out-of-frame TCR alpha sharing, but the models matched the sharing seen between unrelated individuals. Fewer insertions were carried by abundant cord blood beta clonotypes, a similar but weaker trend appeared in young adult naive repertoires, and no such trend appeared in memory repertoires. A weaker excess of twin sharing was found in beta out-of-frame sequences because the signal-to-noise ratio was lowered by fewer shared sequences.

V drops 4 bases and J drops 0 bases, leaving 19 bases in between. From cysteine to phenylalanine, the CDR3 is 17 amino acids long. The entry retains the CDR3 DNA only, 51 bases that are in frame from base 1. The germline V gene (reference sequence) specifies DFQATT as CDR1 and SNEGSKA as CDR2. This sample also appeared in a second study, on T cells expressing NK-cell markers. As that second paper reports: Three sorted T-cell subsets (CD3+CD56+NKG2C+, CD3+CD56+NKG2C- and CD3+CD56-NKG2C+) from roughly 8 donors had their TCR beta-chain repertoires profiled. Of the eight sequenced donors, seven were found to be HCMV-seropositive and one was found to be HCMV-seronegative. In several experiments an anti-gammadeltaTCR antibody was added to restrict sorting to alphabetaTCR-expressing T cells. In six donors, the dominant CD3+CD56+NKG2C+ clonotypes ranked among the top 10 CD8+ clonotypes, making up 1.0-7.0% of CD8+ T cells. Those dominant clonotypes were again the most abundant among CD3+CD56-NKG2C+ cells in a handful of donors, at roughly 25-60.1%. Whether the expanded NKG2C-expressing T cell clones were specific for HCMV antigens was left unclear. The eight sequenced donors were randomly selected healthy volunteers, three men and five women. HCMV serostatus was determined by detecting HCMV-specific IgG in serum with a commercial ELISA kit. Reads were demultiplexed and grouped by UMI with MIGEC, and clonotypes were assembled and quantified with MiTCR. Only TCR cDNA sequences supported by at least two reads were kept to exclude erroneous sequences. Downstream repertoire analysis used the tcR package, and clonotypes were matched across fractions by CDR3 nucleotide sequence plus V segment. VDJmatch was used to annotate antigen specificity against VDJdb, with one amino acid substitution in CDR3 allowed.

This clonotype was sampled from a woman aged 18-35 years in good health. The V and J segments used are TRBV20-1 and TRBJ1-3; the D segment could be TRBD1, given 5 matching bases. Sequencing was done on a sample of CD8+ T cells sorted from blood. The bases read TGCAGTGCTACCCAAAAGACAGCTCACTTCTCTGGAAACACCATATATTTT. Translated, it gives CSATQKTAHFSGNTIYF.